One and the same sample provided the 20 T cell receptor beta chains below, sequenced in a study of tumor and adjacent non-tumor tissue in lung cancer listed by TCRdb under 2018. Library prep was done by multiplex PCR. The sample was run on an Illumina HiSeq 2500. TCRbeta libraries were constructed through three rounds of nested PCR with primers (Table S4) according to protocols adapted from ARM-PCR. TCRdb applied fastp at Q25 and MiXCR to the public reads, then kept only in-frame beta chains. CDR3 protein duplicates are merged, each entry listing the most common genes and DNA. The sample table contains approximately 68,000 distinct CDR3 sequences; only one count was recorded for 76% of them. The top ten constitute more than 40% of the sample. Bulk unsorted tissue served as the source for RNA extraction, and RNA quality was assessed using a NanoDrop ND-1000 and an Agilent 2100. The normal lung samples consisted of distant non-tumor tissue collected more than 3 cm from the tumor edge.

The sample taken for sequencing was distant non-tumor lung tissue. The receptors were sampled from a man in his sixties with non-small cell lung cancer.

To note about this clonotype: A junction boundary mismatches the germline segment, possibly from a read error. DNA for the CDR3: TGTGACAGCAGCCGAGACGGTGGCGGGAACTCCTACGAGCGGTACTTC. Translation gives CDSSRDGGGNSYERYF. J is TRBJ2-7 and V is TRBV6-5; possible D gene TRBD2, 6 bases. Germline loops: CDR1 MNHEY, CDR2 SVGAGI. The CDR3 spans 16 residues.

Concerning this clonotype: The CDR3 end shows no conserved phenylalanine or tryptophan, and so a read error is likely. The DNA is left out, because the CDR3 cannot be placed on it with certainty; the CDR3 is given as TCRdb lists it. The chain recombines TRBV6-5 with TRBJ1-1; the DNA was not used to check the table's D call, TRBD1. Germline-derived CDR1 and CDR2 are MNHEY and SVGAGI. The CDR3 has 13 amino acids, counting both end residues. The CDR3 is CASSYEQGSEALL.

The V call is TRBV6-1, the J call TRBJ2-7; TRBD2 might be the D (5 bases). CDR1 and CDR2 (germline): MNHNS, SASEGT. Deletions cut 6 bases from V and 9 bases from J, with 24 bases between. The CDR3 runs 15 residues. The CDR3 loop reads CASREVRNLVAGQYF. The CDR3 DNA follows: TGTGCCAGCAGGGAGGTCCGGAATCTTGTAGCCGGGCAGTACTTC.

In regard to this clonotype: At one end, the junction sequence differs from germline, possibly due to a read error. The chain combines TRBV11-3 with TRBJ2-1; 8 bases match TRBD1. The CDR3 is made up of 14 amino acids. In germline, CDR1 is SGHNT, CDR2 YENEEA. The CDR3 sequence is CASSLQGQDNKQFF. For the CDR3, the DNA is TGTGCCAGCAGCTTACAGGGACAGGACAATAAGCAATTCTTC.

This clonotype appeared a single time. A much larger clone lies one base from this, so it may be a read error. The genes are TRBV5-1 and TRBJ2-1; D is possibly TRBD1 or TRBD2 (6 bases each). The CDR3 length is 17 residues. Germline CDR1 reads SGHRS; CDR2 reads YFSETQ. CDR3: CASSQNPGGANVNKQFF. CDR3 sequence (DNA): TGCGCCAGCAGCCAGAACCCCGGGGGCGCAAATGTCAATAAGCAGTTCTTC.

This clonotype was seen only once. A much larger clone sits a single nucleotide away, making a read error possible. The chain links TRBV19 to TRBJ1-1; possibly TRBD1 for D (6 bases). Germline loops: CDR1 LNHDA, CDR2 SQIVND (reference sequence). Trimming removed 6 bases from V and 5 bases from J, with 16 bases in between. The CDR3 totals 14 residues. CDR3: CASRRAGEVTEAFF. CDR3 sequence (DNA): TGTGCCAGTAGAAGGGCAGGGGAGGTGACTGAAGCTTTCTTT.

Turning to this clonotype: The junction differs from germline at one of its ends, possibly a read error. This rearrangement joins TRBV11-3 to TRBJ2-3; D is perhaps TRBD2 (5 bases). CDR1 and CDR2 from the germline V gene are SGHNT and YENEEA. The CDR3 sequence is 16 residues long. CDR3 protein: CANSSGLADRIDTQFF. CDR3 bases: TGTGCCAACAGCTCCGGGCTAGCAGATAGGATAGATACGCAGTTTTTT.

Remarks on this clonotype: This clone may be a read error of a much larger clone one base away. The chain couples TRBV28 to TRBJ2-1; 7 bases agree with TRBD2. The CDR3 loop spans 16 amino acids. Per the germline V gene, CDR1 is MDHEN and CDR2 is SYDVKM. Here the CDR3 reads CSSSLITSDSYNEQFF. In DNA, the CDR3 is TGTTCCAGCAGTTTGATCACTAGCGACTCCTACAATGAGCAGTTCTTC.

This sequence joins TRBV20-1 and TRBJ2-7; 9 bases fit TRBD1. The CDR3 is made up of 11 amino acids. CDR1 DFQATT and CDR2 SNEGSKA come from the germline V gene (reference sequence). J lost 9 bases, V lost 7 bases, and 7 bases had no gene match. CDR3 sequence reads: CSVTGGSVQYF. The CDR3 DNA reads TGCAGTGTGACAGGGGGGTCCGTGCAGTACTTC.

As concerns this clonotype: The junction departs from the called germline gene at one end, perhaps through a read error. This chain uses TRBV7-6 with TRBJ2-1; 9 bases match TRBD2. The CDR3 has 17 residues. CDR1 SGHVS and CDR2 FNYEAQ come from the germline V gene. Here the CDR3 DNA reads TGTGCCAGCAACTCATCCGGGACTAGCAGCTCCTACAATGAGCACTTCTTC. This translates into CASNSSGTSSSYNEHFF.

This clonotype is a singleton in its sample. The CDR3, as DNA: TGTGCCAGCAGTCATAGCGGGGGTTCCTACAATGAGCAGTTCTTC. Translation: CASSHSGGSYNEQFF. The chain employs TRBV6-4 and TRBJ2-1, with TRBD2 matching over 9 bases. The germline gives CDR1 MRHNA, CDR2 SNTAGT. V was pared by 5 bases and J by 1 base, with 3 bases of the junction left unmatched. The CDR3 length is 15 residues.

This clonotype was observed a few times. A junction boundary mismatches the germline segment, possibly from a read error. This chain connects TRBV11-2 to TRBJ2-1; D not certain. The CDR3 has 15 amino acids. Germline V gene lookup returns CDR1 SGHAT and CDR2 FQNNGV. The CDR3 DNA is TGTGCCGGCAGCCCTTACTCCAGCCCCTACAATGAGCAGTTCTTC. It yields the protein CAGSPYSSPYNEQFF.

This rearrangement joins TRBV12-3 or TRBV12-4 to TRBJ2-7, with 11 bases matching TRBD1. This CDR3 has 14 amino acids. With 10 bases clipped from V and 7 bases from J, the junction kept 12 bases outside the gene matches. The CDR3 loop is CANTLGTGGREQYF. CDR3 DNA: TGTGCCAACACCCTGGGGACAGGGGGTAGAGAGCAGTACTTC.

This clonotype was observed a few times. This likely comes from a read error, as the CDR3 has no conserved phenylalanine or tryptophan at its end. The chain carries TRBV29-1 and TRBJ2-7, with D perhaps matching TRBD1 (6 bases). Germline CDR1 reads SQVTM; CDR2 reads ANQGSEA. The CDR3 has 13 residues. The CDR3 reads CGVDQGGTYEQYL. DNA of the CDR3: TGCGGCGTTGATCAAGGGGGAACCTACGAGCAGTACTTA.

The CDR3 DNA reads TGTGCCAGCAGGGACCGGGGCGTCGTTTATAGCAATCAGCCCGAACATTTT. This encodes CASRDRGVVYSNQPEHF. This chain joins TRBV6-6 and TRBJ1-5, with TRBD1 as a possible D gene (5 bases). Trimming cost V 6 bases and J 16 bases, with 34 bases left between them. Germline values: CDR1 MNHNY, CDR2 SVGAGI (reference sequence). The CDR3 runs to 17 residues.

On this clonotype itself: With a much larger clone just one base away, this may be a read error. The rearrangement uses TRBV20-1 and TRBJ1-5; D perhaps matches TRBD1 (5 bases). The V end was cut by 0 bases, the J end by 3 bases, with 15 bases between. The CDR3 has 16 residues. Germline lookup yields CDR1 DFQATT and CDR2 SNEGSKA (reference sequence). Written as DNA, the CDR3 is TGCAGTGCTAGAGACCCGGCGGGGGATATCAATCAGCCCCAGCATTTT. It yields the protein CSARDPAGDINQPQHF.

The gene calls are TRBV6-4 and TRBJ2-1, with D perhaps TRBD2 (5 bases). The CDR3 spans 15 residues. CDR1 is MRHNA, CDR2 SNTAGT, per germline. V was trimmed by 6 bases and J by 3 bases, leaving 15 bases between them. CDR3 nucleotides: TGTGCCAGCAGCCATAGTGGGAGTTTCTACAATGAGCAGTTCTTC. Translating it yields CASSHSGSFYNEQFF.

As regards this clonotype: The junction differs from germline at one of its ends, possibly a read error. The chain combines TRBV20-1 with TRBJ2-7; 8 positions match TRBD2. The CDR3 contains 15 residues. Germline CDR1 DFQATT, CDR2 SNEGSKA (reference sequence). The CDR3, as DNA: TGTAATGCTAGAGCGGGTAGCGGGATCTCCTACGAGCAGTACTTC. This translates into CNARAGSGISYEQYF.

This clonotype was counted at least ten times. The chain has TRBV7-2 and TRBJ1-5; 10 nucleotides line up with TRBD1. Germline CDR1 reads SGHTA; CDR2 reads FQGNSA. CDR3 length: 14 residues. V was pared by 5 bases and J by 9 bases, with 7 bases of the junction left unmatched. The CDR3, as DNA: TGTGCCAGCAGCACAGACAGGGGGCAGGGGCCCCAGCATTTT. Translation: CASSTDRGQGPQHF.

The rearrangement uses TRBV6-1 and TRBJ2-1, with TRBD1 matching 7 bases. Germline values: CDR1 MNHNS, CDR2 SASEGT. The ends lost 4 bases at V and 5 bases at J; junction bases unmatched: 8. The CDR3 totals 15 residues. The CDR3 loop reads CASSVIWDRDNEQFF. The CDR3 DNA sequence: TGTGCCAGCAGTGTAATTTGGGACAGAGACAATGAGCAGTTCTTC.